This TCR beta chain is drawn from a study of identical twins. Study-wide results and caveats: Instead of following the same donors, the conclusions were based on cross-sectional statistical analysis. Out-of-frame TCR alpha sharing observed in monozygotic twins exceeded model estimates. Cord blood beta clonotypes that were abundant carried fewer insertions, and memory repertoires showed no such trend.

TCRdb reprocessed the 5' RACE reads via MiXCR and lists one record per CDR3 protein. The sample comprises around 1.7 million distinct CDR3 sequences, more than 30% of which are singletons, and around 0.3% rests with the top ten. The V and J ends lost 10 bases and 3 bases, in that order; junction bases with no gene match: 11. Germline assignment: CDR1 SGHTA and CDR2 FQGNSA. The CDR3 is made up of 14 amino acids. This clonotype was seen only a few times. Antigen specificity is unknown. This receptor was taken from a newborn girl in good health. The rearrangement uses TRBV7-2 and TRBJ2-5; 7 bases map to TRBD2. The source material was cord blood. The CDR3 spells CAILLSGVKETQYF. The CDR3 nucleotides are TGTGCCATCCTCTTAAGCGGGGTAAAAGAGACCCAGTACTTC.